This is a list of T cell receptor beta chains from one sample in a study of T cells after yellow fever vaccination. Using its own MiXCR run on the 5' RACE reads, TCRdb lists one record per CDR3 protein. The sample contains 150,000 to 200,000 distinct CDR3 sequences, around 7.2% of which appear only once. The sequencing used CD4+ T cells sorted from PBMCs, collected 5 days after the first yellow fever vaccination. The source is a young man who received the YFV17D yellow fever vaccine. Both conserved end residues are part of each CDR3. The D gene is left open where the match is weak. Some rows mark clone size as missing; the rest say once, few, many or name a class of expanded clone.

CDR3 protein: CSGDRGLGNTEAFF; CDR3 DNA: TGCAGTGGGGACAGGGGGCTTGGGAACACTGAAGCTTTCTTT; V gene: TRBV20-1; D gene: TRBD1; J gene: TRBJ1-1; clone size: few
CDR3 protein: CAISEYLSNQPQHF; CDR3 DNA: TGTGCCATCAGTGAATACCTTAGCAATCAGCCCCAGCATTTT; V gene: TRBV10-3; D gene: NA; J gene: TRBJ1-5; clone size: many
CDR3 protein: CASISLYRGSNRYGYTF; CDR3 DNA: TGTGCCAGCATCTCACTCTATCGGGGTTCTAATCGCTATGGCTACACCTTC; V gene: TRBV27; D gene: NA; J gene: TRBJ1-2; clone size: NA
CDR3 protein: CASEDRGRGTYNEQFF; CDR3 DNA: TGTGCCAGCGAGGACAGGGGGCGCGGAACCTACAATGAGCAGTTCTTC; V gene: TRBV28; D gene: TRBD1; J gene: TRBJ2-1; clone size: many
CDR3 protein: CASGPTYQPQHF; CDR3 DNA: TGTGCCAGCGGCCCCACCTATCAGCCCCAGCATTTT; V gene: TRBV28; D gene: NA; J gene: TRBJ1-5; clone size: NA
CDR3 protein: CASSPEGNGYTF; CDR3 DNA: TGCGCCAGCAGCCCCGAGGGGAATGGCTACACCTTC; V gene: TRBV5-1; D gene: NA; J gene: TRBJ1-2; clone size: many
CDR3 protein: CASSPGASTDTQYF; CDR3 DNA: TGTGCCAGCTCCCCGGGGGCTAGCACAGATACGCAGTATTTT; V gene: TRBV18; D gene: NA; J gene: TRBJ2-3; clone size: many
CDR3 protein: CASENRRTGNTIYF; CDR3 DNA: TGTGCCTCGGAAAACAGGCGAACTGGAAACACCATATATTTT; V gene: TRBV28; D gene: NA; J gene: TRBJ1-3; clone size: few
CDR3 protein: CASSTDRVETQYF; CDR3 DNA: TGTGCCAGTAGTACGGACAGGGTTGAGACCCAGTACTTC; V gene: TRBV19; D gene: TRBD1; J gene: TRBJ2-5; clone size: many
CDR3 protein: CASSFGDRGKTDTQYF; CDR3 DNA: TGCGCCAGCAGCTTTGGTGACAGGGGAAAGACGGATACGCAGTATTTT; V gene: TRBV5-1; D gene: TRBD1; J gene: TRBJ2-3; clone size: few
CDR3 protein: CASTTTGVGTDTQYF; CDR3 DNA: TGTGCCAGCACCACTACGGGGGTTGGGACAGATACGCAGTATTTT; V gene: TRBV6-2/TRBV6-3; D gene: NA; J gene: TRBJ2-3; clone size: NA
CDR3 protein: CAIRLGTSFHNEQFF; CDR3 DNA: TGTGCCATCCGTCTCGGGACTAGCTTTCACAATGAGCAGTTCTTC; V gene: TRBV21-1; D gene: NA; J gene: TRBJ2-1; clone size: many
CDR3 protein: CASSLYQGSGTEAFF; CDR3 DNA: TGTGCCAGCAGTTTATACCAGGGGTCGGGCACTGAAGCTTTCTTT; V gene: TRBV27; D gene: NA; J gene: TRBJ1-1; clone size: few
CDR3 protein: CASSLRQGAYEQFF; CDR3 DNA: TGTGCCAGCAGCTTACGGCAGGGGGCCTATGAGCAGTTCTTC; V gene: TRBV7-6; D gene: TRBD1; J gene: TRBJ2-1; clone size: many
CDR3 protein: CASSFETGELFF; CDR3 DNA: TGTGCCAGCAGTTTTGAGACCGGGGAGCTGTTTTTT; V gene: TRBV12-3/TRBV12-4; D gene: NA; J gene: TRBJ2-2; clone size: many
CDR3 protein: CASSSVGWDNSPLHF; CDR3 DNA: TGTGCCAGCAGCAGCGTTGGGTGGGACAATTCACCCCTCCACTTT; V gene: TRBV7-2; D gene: NA; J gene: TRBJ1-6; clone size: many
CDR3 protein: CSAYPRGQETQYF; CDR3 DNA: TGCAGTGCGTATCCAAGGGGTCAAGAGACCCAGTACTTC; V gene: TRBV20-1; D gene: NA; J gene: TRBJ2-5; clone size: many
CDR3 protein: CASSSQSYGYTF; CDR3 DNA: TGTGCCAGCAGCTCACAGTCCTATGGCTACACCTTC; V gene: TRBV7-2; D gene: NA; J gene: TRBJ1-2; clone size: many
CDR3 protein: CASSLGGRGSEKLFF; CDR3 DNA: TGTGCCAGCAGCTTAGGGGGTAGGGGAAGTGAAAAACTGTTTTTT; V gene: TRBV7-2; D gene: NA; J gene: TRBJ1-4; clone size: NA
CDR3 protein: CASPSRDRVPPLHF; CDR3 DNA: TGTGCCAGCCCCTCCCGGGACAGGGTTCCACCCCTCCACTTT; V gene: TRBV6-5; D gene: TRBD1; J gene: TRBJ1-6; clone size: many
CDR3 protein: CASSPWAQRVRAEAFF; CDR3 DNA: TGTGCCAGCAGCCCGTGGGCCCAAAGGGTACGCGCTGAAGCTTTCTTT; V gene: TRBV7-2; D gene: NA; J gene: TRBJ1-1; clone size: NA
CDR3 protein: CASSLWSGGRSYNEQFF; CDR3 DNA: TGTGCCAGCAGCTTATGGTCCGGGGGGCGCTCCTACAATGAGCAGTTCTTC; V gene: TRBV7-2; D gene: NA; J gene: TRBJ2-1; clone size: NA
CDR3 protein: CSVESRVYNEQFF; CDR3 DNA: TGCAGCGTTGAATCCAGGGTTTACAATGAGCAGTTCTTC; V gene: TRBV29-1; D gene: NA; J gene: TRBJ2-1; clone size: many
CDR3 protein: CASSLLGQTGELFF; CDR3 DNA: TGTGCCAGCAGCTTACTCGGTCAGACCGGGGAGCTGTTTTTT; V gene: TRBV7-6; D gene: NA; J gene: TRBJ2-2; clone size: few
CDR3 protein: CASSQDRTRETQYF; CDR3 DNA: TGTGCCAGCAGCCAAGATAGGACCCGTGAGACCCAGTACTTC; V gene: TRBV4-2; D gene: NA; J gene: TRBJ2-5; clone size: NA
CDR3 protein: CASSDHGRAGETQYF; CDR3 DNA: TGTGCCAGCAGTGACCACGGACGAGCTGGAGAGACCCAGTACTTC; V gene: TRBV25-1; D gene: NA; J gene: TRBJ2-5; clone size: NA
CDR3 protein: CASSVWRRGHPNEQFF; CDR3 DNA: TGTGCCAGCAGTGTTTGGAGGCGGGGGCACCCCAATGAGCAGTTCTTC; V gene: TRBV12-3/TRBV12-4; D gene: NA; J gene: TRBJ2-1; clone size: few
CDR3 protein: CASSLRQAPYNEQFF; CDR3 DNA: TGTGCCAGCAGCTTGAGACAGGCTCCTTACAATGAGCAGTTCTTC; V gene: TRBV7-3; D gene: NA; J gene: TRBJ2-1; clone size: many
CDR3 protein: CASRTGGSGNQPQHF; CDR3 DNA: TGCGCCAGCAGGACAGGGGGGTCGGGCAATCAGCCCCAGCATTTT; V gene: TRBV10-2; D gene: TRBD1; J gene: TRBJ1-5; clone size: many
CDR3 protein: CASSLYPPGPGIGNTIYF; CDR3 DNA: TGTGCCAGCAGCCTATATCCCCCGGGCCCAGGCATTGGAAACACCATATATTTT; V gene: TRBV7-8; D gene: NA; J gene: TRBJ1-3; clone size: few
CDR3 protein: CASSQDRTDTQYF; CDR3 DNA: TGCGCCAGCAGCCAAGATCGCACAGATACGCAGTATTTT; V gene: TRBV4-3; D gene: NA; J gene: TRBJ2-3; clone size: many
CDR3 protein: CASSTTTIASGYTF; CDR3 DNA: TGTGCCAGCAGTACCACGACCATAGCGAGTGGCTACACCTTC; V gene: TRBV12-3/TRBV12-4; D gene: NA; J gene: TRBJ1-2; clone size: many
CDR3 protein: CASSFPLRVGKNIQYF; CDR3 DNA: TGTGCCAGCAGCTTTCCTCTCAGGGTCGGCAAAAACATTCAGTACTTC; V gene: TRBV7-6; D gene: NA; J gene: TRBJ2-4; clone size: many
CDR3 protein: CSVEPSGGVDTQYF; CDR3 DNA: TGCAGCGTTGAACCTAGCGGGGGAGTGGATACGCAGTATTTT; V gene: TRBV29-1; D gene: TRBD2; J gene: TRBJ2-3; clone size: many
CDR3 protein: CANPDRERSPGELFF; CDR3 DNA: TGTGCCAACCCGGACAGGGAACGGAGCCCCGGGGAGCTGTTTTTT; V gene: TRBV9; D gene: TRBD1; J gene: TRBJ2-2; clone size: many
CDR3 protein: CASSLGQGWEEQYF; CDR3 DNA: TGTGCCAGCAGCCTCGGACAGGGATGGGAAGAGCAGTACTTC; V gene: TRBV6-2/TRBV6-3; D gene: TRBD1; J gene: TRBJ2-7; clone size: many
CDR3 protein: CASQTGGGNQPQHF; CDR3 DNA: TGTGCCAGCCAAACCGGAGGGGGCAATCAGCCCCAGCATTTT; V gene: TRBV6-5; D gene: NA; J gene: TRBJ1-5; clone size: NA
CDR3 protein: CASSSLGLEGLTFF; CDR3 DNA: TGTGCCAGCAGCTCCTTAGGTCTCGAGGGGCTGACTTTCTTT; V gene: TRBV7-2; D gene: NA; J gene: TRBJ1-1; clone size: many
CDR3 protein: CASSQAFSYNEQFF; CDR3 DNA: TGTGCCAGCAGCCAAGCGTTCTCCTACAATGAGCAGTTCTTC; V gene: TRBV3-1; D gene: NA; J gene: TRBJ2-1; clone size: NA
CDR3 protein: CASSDSRSGNTIYF; CDR3 DNA: TGTGCCAGCAGTGATTCAAGATCTGGAAACACCATATATTTT; V gene: TRBV25-1; D gene: NA; J gene: TRBJ1-3; clone size: NA
CDR3 protein: CASSLERSSYEQYF; CDR3 DNA: TGTGCCAGCAGCTTGGAGCGAAGCTCCTACGAGCAGTACTTC; V gene: TRBV11-2; D gene: NA; J gene: TRBJ2-7; clone size: many
CDR3 protein: CSALSPTDETQYF; CDR3 DNA: TGCAGTGCGTTGAGCCCTACCGACGAGACCCAGTACTTC; V gene: TRBV20-1; D gene: NA; J gene: TRBJ2-5; clone size: few
CDR3 protein: CASSYPASGGRGYTF; CDR3 DNA: TGTGCCAGCAGTTACCCGGCGTCAGGGGGACGGGGCTACACCTTC; V gene: TRBV6-5; D gene: TRBD1; J gene: TRBJ1-2; clone size: NA
CDR3 protein: CSARARPRLAGGSRPDTQYF; CDR3 DNA: TGCAGTGCTAGAGCACGCCCCCGGCTAGCGGGGGGGAGCAGACCAGATACGCAGTATTTT; V gene: TRBV20-1; D gene: TRBD2; J gene: TRBJ2-3; clone size: many
CDR3 protein: CASSSTGRQSPLHF; CDR3 DNA: TGTGCCAGCAGCTCGACAGGGCGGCAATCACCCCTCCACTTT; V gene: TRBV7-3; D gene: TRBD1; J gene: TRBJ1-6; clone size: few
CDR3 protein: CASSLLQANYGYTF; CDR3 DNA: TGTGCCAGCAGCTTACTACAGGCTAACTATGGCTACACCTTC; V gene: TRBV5-6; D gene: NA; J gene: TRBJ1-2; clone size: many
CDR3 protein: CASSWDRGWETQYF; CDR3 DNA: TGCGCCAGCAGCTGGGACAGGGGTTGGGAGACCCAGTACTTC; V gene: TRBV5-1; D gene: TRBD1; J gene: TRBJ2-5; clone size: many
CDR3 protein: CASSLFEVTEAFF; CDR3 DNA: TGTGCCAGCAGCTTATTTGAGGTCACTGAAGCTTTCTTT; V gene: TRBV7-2; D gene: NA; J gene: TRBJ1-1; clone size: many
CDR3 protein: CASSLGHLSSGNTIYF; CDR3 DNA: TGTGCCAGCAGCTTGGGCCACTTAAGCTCTGGAAACACCATATATTTT; V gene: TRBV5-6; D gene: NA; J gene: TRBJ1-3; clone size: many
CDR3 protein: CASSSVRGYHEQYF; CDR3 DNA: TGTGCCAGCAGCTCAGTTCGGGGGTACCACGAGCAGTACTTC; V gene: TRBV7-6; D gene: NA; J gene: TRBJ2-7; clone size: many
CDR3 protein: CASSFGLGVANYGYTF; CDR3 DNA: TGTGCCAGCAGTTTTGGTTTGGGGGTTGCTAACTATGGCTACACCTTC; V gene: TRBV27; D gene: NA; J gene: TRBJ1-2; clone size: many
CDR3 protein: CSAPRSTSGSTDTQYF; CDR3 DNA: TGCAGTGCACCTCGTTCGACTAGCGGGAGCACAGATACGCAGTATTTT; V gene: TRBV20-1; D gene: TRBD2; J gene: TRBJ2-3; clone size: NA
CDR3 protein: CSVEHGGFHNEQFF; CDR3 DNA: TGCAGCGTTGAACATGGGGGCTTCCACAATGAGCAGTTCTTC; V gene: TRBV29-1; D gene: NA; J gene: TRBJ2-1; clone size: many
CDR3 protein: CASSISGSDNGYTF; CDR3 DNA: TGCGCCAGCAGCATATCGGGAAGTGATAATGGCTACACCTTC; V gene: TRBV5-1; D gene: NA; J gene: TRBJ1-2; clone size: few
CDR3 protein: CATAAEETQYF; CDR3 DNA: TGTGCCACAGCGGCAGAAGAGACCCAGTACTTC; V gene: TRBV10-3; D gene: NA; J gene: TRBJ2-5; clone size: many